Reported below is one T cell receptor (beta chain). Its matching antigen is unknown. The sample belongs to a study of cytomegalovirus exposure and HLA in healthy donors. Findings of the study overall: The investigators catalogued 164 TCR beta chains as cytomegalovirus-associated. Cytomegalovirus status was reportedly diagnosed by the classifier with high specificity and sensitivity. Rare sequences made up most TCRs, while some public TCRs were found in many donors. Common viral pathogens seemed, in a later analysis, to connect with several of the most significant clusters.

This CDR3 spans 15 amino acids. In germline, CDR1 is SGHVS, CDR2 FNYEAQ. V was clipped by 5 bases and J by 4 bases; unmatched bases: 3. It was with 60 Vbeta and 13 Jbeta primers that the PCR ran. Using immunoSEQ multiplex PCR, the repertoire was profiled, and TCRdb retains in-frame clones only, with some absent. The table shows some 95,000 clones, with around 84% occurring only once. This sequence joins TRBV7-6 and TRBJ2-1; TRBD2 matches 12 bases. Sequencing input: PBMCs. The TCR originated in a woman aged 40 to 49 in good health and CMV-seropositive. The CDR3: CASSTLAGGYNEQFF. The CDR3, as DNA: TGTGCCAGCAGCACACTAGCGGGAGGTTACAATGAGCAGTTCTTC.